These T cell receptor beta chains were read from a single sample in a study of OX40 agonist ivuxolimab in advanced cancers. The repertoire was sequenced with immunoSEQ multiplex PCR; TCRdb's copy has only in-frame clones and lacks some. Seen here are about 80,000 clones, around 92% observed once, and the top ten hold over 8.5%. Sequenced here: CD4+ or CD8+ T cells sorted from blood, sampled in a trial of the OX40 agonist ivuxolimab. Receptors originate from an adult with an advanced solid tumor such as melanoma, head and neck, liver or kidney cancer. Both conserved end residues are trimmed from each CDR3.

TRBJ1-5 | TRBV11-2 | 14 | ASSLTVGDSNQPQH
TRBJ1-1 | TRBV4-1 | 13 | ASSQMDSPNTEAF
TRBJ1-2 | TRBV5-1 | 9 | ASSWGNGYT
TRBJ1-5 | TRBV2 | 11 | ASSAGFNQPQH
TRBJ1-2 | TRBV4-2 | 12 | ASSQPEGGNGYT
TRBJ2-1 | TRBV18 | 11 | ASSPPGVSEQF
TRBJ2-3 | TRBV6-5 | 11 | ASSYHQRDTQY
TRBJ2-7 | TRBV27 | 11 | ASSLAGSYEQY
TRBJ1-1 | TRBV6-6 | 11 | ASRAGVGTEAF
TRBJ2-3 | TRBV15 | 10 | ATSREEDTQY
TRBJ1-6 | TRBV4-1 | 12 | ASSQERQFAPLH
TRBJ1-4 | TRBV2 | 12 | ASTKGATNEKLF
TRBJ1-2 | TRBV6-6 | 13 | ASSYWAAANYGYT
TRBJ2-7 | TRBV7-9 | 10 | ASSLYAYEQY
TRBJ2-7 | TRBV27 | 14 | ASSLIGVAGAYEQY
TRBJ2-5 | TRBV27 | 12 | ASSPGTSGETQY
TRBJ2-7 | TRBV27 | 11 | ASSAGGTYEQY
TRBJ2-7 | TRBV27 | 13 | ASSSPGPWVSEQY
TRBJ2-5 | TRBV5-1 | 13 | ASSLSGGPPETQY
TRBJ2-1 | TRBV6-4 | 13 | ASSEGLAGLDEQF
TRBJ1-1 | TRBV10-2 | 11 | ASSRGDNTEAF
TRBJ2-7 | TRBV27 | 12 | ASSLREGAYEQY
TRBJ2-7 | TRBV5-1 | 10 | ASSGTGPQQY
TRBJ2-3 | TRBV9 | 13 | ASSASGGPTDTQY
TRBJ1-1 | TRBV10-1 | 12 | ASSEAWTNTEAF
TRBJ1-4 | TRBV10-3 | 11 | AIAESYREKLF
TRBJ2-6 | TRBV6-4 | 11 | ASSDSGANVLT
TRBJ2-7 | TRBV4-1 | 10 | ASSPLHYEQY
TRBJ2-3 | TRBV19 | 14 | ASSTSLVLGTDTQY
TRBJ2-1 | TRBV29-1 | 9 | SVPGGNEQF
TRBJ1-2 | TRBV7-9 | 12 | ASSSGTGPYGYT
TRBJ2-1 | TRBV6-5 | 14 | ASSYFGGDSYNEQF
TRBJ2-5 | TRBV4-1 | 15 | ASSQVGSGGMQETQY